The 8 T cell receptor beta chains below were found in one sample sequenced in a study of T cell responses to AZD1222 COVID-19 vaccine. Data came from immunoSEQ multiplex PCR; TCRdb stores just in-frame clones and leaves some out. The table shows roughly 120,000 clones, with 92% occurring only once. The specimen was peripheral blood, collected 28 days after the second AZD1222 dose. Receptors originate from an adult who received the AZD1222 COVID-19 vaccine.

The genes are TRBV27 and TRBJ1-5; 9 bases are shared with TRBD1. The CDR3 is made up of 15 amino acids. The V gene's germline CDR1 is MNHEY and CDR2 SMNVEV (reference sequence). Germline trimming cut 5 bases from V and 4 bases from J; bases unmatched to any gene: 6. CDR3 DNA sequence: TGTGCCAGCAGTCTGATACAGGGGGCGAATCAGCCCCAGCATTTT. It translates to CASSLIQGANQPQHF.

The chain joins TRBV18 to TRBJ2-7; D remains unclear. V was cut by 3 bases and J by 3 bases, with 9 bases left in between. CDR1 and CDR2 (germline): KGHSH, LQKENI. This CDR3 is built from 13 residues. Written as DNA, the CDR3 is TGTGCCAGCTCACCGGAACCGGGCTACGAGCAGTACTTC. This gives the protein CASSPEPGYEQYF.

V usage is TRBV11-3 and J usage is TRBJ2-2; 10 bases are a match to TRBD2. The V gene's germline CDR1 is SGHNT and CDR2 YENEEA. Unmatched junction bases numbered 3, after V lost 2 bases and J lost 6 bases. The CDR3 has 15 residues. CDR3 coding DNA: TGTGCCAGCAGCTTATCTAGCGGGAGTTCCGGGGAGCTGTTTTTT. As protein: CASSLSSGSSGELFF.

The J gene is TRBJ2-1, the V gene TRBV19, with TRBD1 matching 9 bases. With 4 bases clipped from V and 7 bases from J, the junction kept 2 bases outside the gene matches. The CDR3 is 13 residues long. Germline values: CDR1 LNHDA, CDR2 SQIVND (reference sequence). CDR3 sequence: CASSTGQGNEQFF. As DNA, the CDR3 is TGTGCCAGTAGTACCGGACAGGGGAATGAGCAGTTCTTC.

This clone was found a few times. The CDR3 DNA is TGTGCCAGCAGCCCATGGACAGTGGGGGAGACCCAGTACTTC. This codes for CASSPWTVGETQYF. This chain links TRBV9 with TRBJ2-5; tentatively, D is TRBD1 (6 bases). The germline V gene encodes CDR1 SGDLS and CDR2 YYNGEE. The CDR3 is 14 residues long. Trimming pared 4 bases from V and 5 bases from J, leaving 15 bases between.

The chain links TRBV2 to TRBJ2-1; no clear D. Trimming removed 4 bases from V and 7 bases from J, with 8 bases in between. This CDR3 region has 12 residues. Germline assignment: CDR1 SNHLY and CDR2 FYNNEI. Here the CDR3 reads CASSGQSNEQFF. In nucleotides, the CDR3 is TGTGCCAGCAGTGGACAATCGAATGAGCAGTTCTTC.

This clone was recorded a few times. The J gene is TRBJ2-7, the V gene TRBV20-1; D uncertain. The V end was cut by 1 base, the J end by 7 bases, with 5 bases between. The CDR3 loop spans 10 amino acids. From germline, CDR1 is DFQATT and CDR2 SNEGSKA (reference sequence). The CDR3 DNA reads TGCAGTGCTAGAGGGGTAGAGCAGTACTTC. This encodes CSARGVEQYF.

This rearrangement joins TRBV7-9 to TRBJ1-1, with 8 nucleotides matching TRBD1. This CDR3 has 15 residues. With V trimmed by 4 bases and J by 1 base, 5 bases remained unmatched. The germline V gene has CDR1 SEHNR and CDR2 FQNEAQ (reference sequence). Written as DNA, the CDR3 is TGTGCCAGCAGCTCAGAAGACAGGGGGAACACTGAAGCTTTCTTT. This encodes CASSSEDRGNTEAFF.